This T cell receptor (beta chain) stems from a study of patients and donors after allogeneic stem cell transplantation. TCRdb independently ran MiXCR on the RT-PCR reads; one entry per CDR3 protein. The table has about a million distinct CDR3 sequences, about 20% seen once. Sequencing was performed on blood, either unsorted or a sorted T cell fraction (not recorded which). This clonotype was sampled from a human donor who was either an allogeneic HSCT recipient or a stem cell or donor lymphocyte infusion donor (not recorded which). It is not recorded whose cells these are; they may come from a transplant donor.

Here the CDR3 reads CASSSYPGTQAEKLFF. CDR3 DNA sequence: TGTGCCAGCAGTTCTTACCCCGGGACCCAGGCGGAAAAACTGTTTTTT. J is TRBJ1-4 and V is TRBV27; tentatively, D is TRBD1 (5 bases). Trimming took 4 bases from V and 8 from J, leaving 20 bases between them. This CDR3 is 16 amino acids long. Germline V CDR1 and CDR2: MNHEY, SMNVEV (reference sequence).